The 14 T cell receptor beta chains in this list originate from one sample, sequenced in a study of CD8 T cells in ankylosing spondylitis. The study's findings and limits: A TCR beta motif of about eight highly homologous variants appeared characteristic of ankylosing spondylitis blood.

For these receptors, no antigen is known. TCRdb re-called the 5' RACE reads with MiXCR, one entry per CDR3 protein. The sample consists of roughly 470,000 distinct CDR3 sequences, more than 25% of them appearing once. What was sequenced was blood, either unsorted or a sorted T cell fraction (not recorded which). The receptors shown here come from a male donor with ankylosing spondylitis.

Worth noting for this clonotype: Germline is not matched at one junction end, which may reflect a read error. Here the CDR3 reads CSARDPTGGNTQAFF. CDR3 DNA sequence: TGCAGTGCTAGAGATCCCACAGGGGGGAACACTCAAGCTTTCTTT. This chain links TRBV20-1 with TRBJ1-1, with 8 nucleotides matching TRBD1. Per the germline V gene, CDR1 is DFQATT and CDR2 is SNEGSKA (reference sequence). This CDR3 is 15 amino acids long.

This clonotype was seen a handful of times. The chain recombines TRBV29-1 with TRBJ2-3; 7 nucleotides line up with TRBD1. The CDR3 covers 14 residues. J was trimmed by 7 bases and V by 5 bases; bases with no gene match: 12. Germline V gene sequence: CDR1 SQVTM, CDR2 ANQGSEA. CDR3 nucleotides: TGCAGCGTTCTAGACAGGGTTGAGCGAAATACGCAGTATTTT. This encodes CSVLDRVERNTQYF.

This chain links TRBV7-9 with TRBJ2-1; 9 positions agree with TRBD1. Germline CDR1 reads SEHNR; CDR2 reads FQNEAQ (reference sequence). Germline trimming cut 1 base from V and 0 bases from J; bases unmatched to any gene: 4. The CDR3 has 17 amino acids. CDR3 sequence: CASSLGQGVGSYNEQFF. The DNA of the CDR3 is TGTGCCAGCAGCTTAGGACAGGGGGTTGGCTCCTACAATGAGCAGTTCTTC. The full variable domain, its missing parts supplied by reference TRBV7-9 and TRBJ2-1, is DTGVSQNPRHKITKRGQNVTFRCDPISEHNRLYWYRQTLGQGPEFLTYFQNEAQLEKSRLLSDRFSAERPKGSFSTLEIQRTEQGDSAMYLCASSLGQGVGSYNEQFFGPGTRLTVL.

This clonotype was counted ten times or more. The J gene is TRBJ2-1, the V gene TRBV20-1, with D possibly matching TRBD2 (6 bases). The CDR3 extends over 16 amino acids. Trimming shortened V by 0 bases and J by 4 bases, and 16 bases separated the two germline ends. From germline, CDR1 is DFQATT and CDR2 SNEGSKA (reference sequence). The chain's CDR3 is CSARDLGRDWYNEQFF. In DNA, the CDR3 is TGCAGTGCTAGAGATCTGGGACGGGACTGGTACAATGAGCAGTTCTTC.

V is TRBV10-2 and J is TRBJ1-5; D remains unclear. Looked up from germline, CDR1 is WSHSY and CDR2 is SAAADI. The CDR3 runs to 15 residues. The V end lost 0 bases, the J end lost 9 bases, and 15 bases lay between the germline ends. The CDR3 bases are TGCGCCAGCAGTGAGTCACCCGTAATGCCGCCGCCCCAGCATTTT. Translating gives CASSESPVMPPPQHF.

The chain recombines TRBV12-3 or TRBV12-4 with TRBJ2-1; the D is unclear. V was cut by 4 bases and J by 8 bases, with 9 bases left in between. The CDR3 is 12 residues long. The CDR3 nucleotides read TGTGCCAGCAGTTCCTTCTATCATGAGCAGTTCTTC. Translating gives CASSSFYHEQFF.

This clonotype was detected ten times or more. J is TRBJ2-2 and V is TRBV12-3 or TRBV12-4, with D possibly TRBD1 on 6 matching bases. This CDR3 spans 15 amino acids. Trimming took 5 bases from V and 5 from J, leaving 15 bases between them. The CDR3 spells CASSPQGLGTGELFF. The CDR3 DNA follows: TGTGCCAGCAGTCCACAGGGTTTGGGGACCGGGGAGCTGTTTTTT.

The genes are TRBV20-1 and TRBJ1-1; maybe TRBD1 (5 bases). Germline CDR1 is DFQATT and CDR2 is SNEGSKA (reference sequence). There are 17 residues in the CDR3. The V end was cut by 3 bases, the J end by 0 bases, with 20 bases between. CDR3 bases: TGCAGTGCTAGTGCCGGGACTTCACTTATTATGAACACTGAAGCTTTCTTT. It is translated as CSASAGTSLIMNTEAFF.

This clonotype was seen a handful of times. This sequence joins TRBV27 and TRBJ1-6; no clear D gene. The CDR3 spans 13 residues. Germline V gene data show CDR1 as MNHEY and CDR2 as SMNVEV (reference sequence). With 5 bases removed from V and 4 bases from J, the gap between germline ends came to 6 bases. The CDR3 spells CASSRLYNSPLHF. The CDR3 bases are TGTGCCAGCAGTAGGTTGTATAATTCACCCCTCCACTTT.

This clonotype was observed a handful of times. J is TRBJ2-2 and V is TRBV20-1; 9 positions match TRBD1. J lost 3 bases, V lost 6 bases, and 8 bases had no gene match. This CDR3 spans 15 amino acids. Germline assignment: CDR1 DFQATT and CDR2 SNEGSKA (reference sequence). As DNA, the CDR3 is TGCAGTGCCTCCAGGACAGGGGTTTACACCGGGGAGCTGTTTTTT. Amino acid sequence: CSASRTGVYTGELFF.

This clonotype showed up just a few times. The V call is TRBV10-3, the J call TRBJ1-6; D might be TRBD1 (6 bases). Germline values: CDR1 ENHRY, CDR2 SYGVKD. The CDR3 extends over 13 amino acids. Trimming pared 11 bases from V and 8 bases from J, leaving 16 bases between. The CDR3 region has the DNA TGTGCCGCCATGTCGGGGGCGGATTCACCCCTCCACTTT. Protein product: CAAMSGADSPLHF.

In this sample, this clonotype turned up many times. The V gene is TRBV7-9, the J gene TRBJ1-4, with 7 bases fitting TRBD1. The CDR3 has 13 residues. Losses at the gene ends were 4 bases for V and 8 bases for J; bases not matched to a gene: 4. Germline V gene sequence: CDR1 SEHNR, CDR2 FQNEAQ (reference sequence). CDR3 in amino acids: CASSYRGREKLFF. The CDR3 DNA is TGTGCCAGCAGCTACAGGGGACGGGAAAAACTGTTTTTT.

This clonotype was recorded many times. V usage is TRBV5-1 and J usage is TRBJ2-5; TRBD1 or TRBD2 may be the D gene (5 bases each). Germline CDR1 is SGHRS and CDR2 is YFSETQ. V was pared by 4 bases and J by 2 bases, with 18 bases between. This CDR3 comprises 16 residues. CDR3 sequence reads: CASSLSLGAQQETQYF. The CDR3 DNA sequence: TGCGCCAGCAGCCTATCCCTCGGGGCCCAACAAGAGACCCAGTACTTC.

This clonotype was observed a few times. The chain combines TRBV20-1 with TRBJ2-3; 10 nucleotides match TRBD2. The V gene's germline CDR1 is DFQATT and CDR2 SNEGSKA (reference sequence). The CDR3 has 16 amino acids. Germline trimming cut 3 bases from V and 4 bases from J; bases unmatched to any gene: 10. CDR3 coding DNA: TGCAGTGCTAGGGATTCTTCAGCGGGAGGGCCAGATACGCAGTATTTT. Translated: CSARDSSAGGPDTQYF.